This passage covers 19 T cell receptor beta chains from one sample sequenced in a study of beta chain features in type 1 diabetes. Expressed TCRB transcripts were sequenced because the isolated RNA had all been reverse transcribed beforehand. Assay used: immunoSEQ multiplex PCR; TCRdb lists only in-frame clones, some missing. Among 450,000 to 550,000 clones, approximately 31% were seen once, and the ten largest hold almost 0.065%. The sequenced sample consisted of naive CD4+ T cells from blood. All receptors derive from a man aged 18 to 29 in good health.

This clone was seen more than once but under ten times. The rearrangement links TRBV4-3 to TRBJ1-1; no firm D call. Trimming left V 0 bases short and J 4 bases short, with 12 bases between. The V gene's germline CDR1 is LGHNA and CDR2 YSLEER. The CDR3 totals 15 residues. CDR3 amino acids: CASSQEGRIGTEAFF. The CDR3, as DNA: TGCGCCAGCAGCCAAGAAGGCCGGATTGGCACTGAAGCTTTCTTT.

V gene TRBV9 combines with J gene TRBJ2-2; TRBD2 matches at 9 bases. This CDR3 has 17 amino acids. The J segment lost 6 bases and the V segment lost 0 bases, leaving 9 bases of the junction unmatched. Germline CDR1 SGDLS, CDR2 YYNGEE. The CDR3 DNA reads as TGTGCCAGCAGCGTAGAAGGTAGCGGGAGACTAGCCGGGGAGCTGTTTTTT. This sequence encodes CASSVEGSGRLAGELFF.

V is TRBV28 and J is TRBJ2-7, with D tentatively TRBD1 (6 bases). The CDR3 runs 14 residues. V was cut by 7 bases and J by 1 base, with 14 bases left in between. Per the germline V gene, CDR1 is MDHEN and CDR2 is SYDVKM. The chain's CDR3 is CASNLRDTSYEQYF. CDR3 nucleotides: TGTGCCAGCAACCTCCGGGACACGTCCTACGAGCAGTACTTC.

This clone was counted only a few times. This rearrangement joins TRBV6-1 to TRBJ2-1; possibly TRBD2 for D (6 bases). V gave up 7 bases and J gave up 8 bases, with 12 bases separating them. The CDR3 has 12 residues. The germline V gene encodes CDR1 MNHNS and CDR2 SASEGT. In DNA form, the CDR3 reads TGTGCCAGCACAGTGACTAGATATGAGCAGTTCTTC. Translating gives CASTVTRYEQFF.

The chain uses TRBV9 and TRBJ2-1, with D perhaps TRBD2 (6 bases). From germline, CDR1 is SGDLS and CDR2 YYNGEE. V was pared by 4 bases and J by 4 bases, with 12 bases between. This CDR3 comprises 14 residues. The DNA for the CDR3 is TGTGCCAGCAGCCCTACAGGAGGGTACAATGAGCAGTTCTTC. Amino acid sequence: CASSPTGGYNEQFF.

This clone was seen more than once but under ten times. The same CDR3 is also encoded by other DNA sequences in this sample. The rearrangement uses TRBV5-1 and TRBJ2-5; D remains unclear. The V gene lost 0 bases and the J gene lost 2 bases, with 5 bases spanning the gap. CDR1 is SGHRS, CDR2 YFSETQ, per germline. This CDR3 region has 13 residues. The CDR3 DNA sequence: TGCGCCAGCAGCTTGGGCCAGCAAGAGACCCAGTACTTC. Protein sequence: CASSLGQQETQYF.

About this clone: Additional DNA sequences in this sample encode the identical CDR3. The rearrangement joins TRBV5-6 to TRBJ1-5; D is possibly TRBD1 (5 bases). Between the trimmed V and J ends, which lost 0 bases and 3 bases, there was a span of 7 bases. The CDR3 covers 14 residues. Germline lookup yields CDR1 SGHDT and CDR2 YYEEEE. CDR3 in DNA: TGTGCCAGCAGCTTGGGACAGCCCAATCAGCCCCAGCATTTT. Translating it yields CASSLGQPNQPQHF.

This clone was seen a handful of times. The rearrangement uses TRBV25-1 and TRBJ2-7; 9 bases map to TRBD1. The V segment lost 3 bases and the J segment 2 bases; nucleotides outside the gene matches: 5. The CDR3 is 15 amino acids. CDR1 and CDR2 (germline): MGHDK, SYGVNS. The CDR3 sequence: CASSDHRQGAYEQYF. CDR3 DNA: TGTGCCAGCAGTGATCACAGACAGGGGGCCTACGAGCAGTACTTC.

This clone was recorded a few times. The chain combines TRBV30 with TRBJ1-4; 10 nucleotides agree with TRBD1. V lost 2 bases and J lost 3; bases outside the gene matches: 3. The germline CDR1 and CDR2 sequences are GTSNPN and SVGIG (reference sequence). The CDR3 consists of 15 residues. The CDR3 DNA reads as TGTGCCTGGAGTCCGGGGACAGGGGCTAATGAAAAACTGTTTTTT. Protein product: CAWSPGTGANEKLFF.

The chain carries TRBV5-4 and TRBJ2-7; D gene ambiguous. The germline gives CDR1 SGHNT, CDR2 YYREEE (reference sequence). Trimming took off 6 bases at V and 5 bases at J, with 3 bases between the two ends. CDR3 size: 9 residues. This chain's CDR3 is CASTDEQYF. CDR3 bases: TGTGCCAGCACCGACGAGCAGTACTTC. Full variable domain (rest looked up from reference TRBV5-4 and TRBJ2-7): ETGVTQSPTHLIKTRGQQVTLRCSSQSGHNTVSWYQQALGQGPQFIFQYYREEENGRGNFPPRFSGLQFPNYSSELNVNALELDDSALYLCASTDEQYFGPGTRLTVT.

This chain connects TRBV25-1 to TRBJ1-6; D gene uncertain. This CDR3 spans 13 amino acids. V was cut by 4 bases and J by 7 bases, with 8 bases left in between. Germline CDR1 reads MGHDK; CDR2 reads SYGVNS. The CDR3 nucleotides are TGTGCCAGCAGTGGGCAAGGGAATTCACCCCTCCACTTT. Its translation is CASSGQGNSPLHF.

This clone has just a few counts. J is TRBJ2-1 and V is TRBV19; 7 nucleotides align to TRBD1. The CDR3 totals 15 residues. V trimming: 9 bases; J trimming: 4 bases; junction bases outside the gene matches: 12. The germline V gene encodes CDR1 LNHDA and CDR2 SQIVND (reference sequence). CDR3 sequence (DNA): TGTGCCAGCCTCGGGTCTAAGGGGGCTTACAATGAGCAGTTCTTC. This sequence encodes CASLGSKGAYNEQFF.

The CDR3 here is CASSSEPGRAQDTQYF. In DNA form, the CDR3 reads TGCGCCAGCAGCTCAGAGCCGGGCCGAGCCCAGGATACGCAGTATTTT. This chain joins TRBV5-1 and TRBJ2-3; no definite D call. The V end was cut by 3 bases, the J end by 6 bases, with 20 bases between. The CDR3 has 16 residues. Germline V gene lookup returns CDR1 SGHRS and CDR2 YFSETQ. The variable domain in full, completed from reference TRBV5-1 and TRBJ2-3, reads KAGVTQTPRYLIKTRGQQVTLSCSPISGHRSVSWYQQTPGQGLQFLFEYFSETQRNKGNFPGRFSGRQFSNSRSEMNVSTLELGDSALYLCASSSEPGRAQDTQYFGPGTRLTVL.

Regarding this clone: One end of the junction fails to match germline, which may point to a read error. The chain uses TRBV7-7 and TRBJ2-2; 8 bases line up with TRBD1. This CDR3 spans 16 amino acids. CDR1 and CDR2 (germline): SSHAT, FNYEAQ (reference sequence). The CDR3 DNA sequence: TGTGCTAGCAGCACCTTGGACAGGGTGGGCACCGGGGAGCTGTTTTTT. Translating it yields CASSTLDRVGTGELFF.

This clone was found a few times. The J gene is TRBJ2-7, the V gene TRBV30; tentative D call: TRBD1 (6 bases). The V gene lost 0 bases and the J gene lost 0 bases, with 15 bases spanning the gap. Germline values: CDR1 GTSNPN, CDR2 SVGIG (reference sequence). CDR3 size: 16 residues. CDR3 loop: CAWSVAAGAYSYEQYF. Written as DNA, the CDR3 is TGTGCCTGGAGTGTGGCTGCAGGGGCTTACTCCTACGAGCAGTACTTC. Supplemented by reference TRBV30 and TRBJ2-7, the full variable domain reads SQTIHQWPATLVQPVGSPLSLECTVEGTSNPNLYWYRQAAGRGLQLLFYSVGIGQISSEVPQNLSASRPQDRQFILSSKKLLLSDSGFYLCAWSVAAGAYSYEQYFGPGTRLTVT.

V usage is TRBV25-1 and J usage is TRBJ2-3; D is unclear. Germline V gives CDR1 MGHDK, CDR2 SYGVNS. V lost 3 bases and J 3 bases, leaving 10 bases between the germline ends. This CDR3 spans 14 amino acids. CDR3 sequence reads: CASSDPTATDTQYF. As DNA, the CDR3 is TGTGCCAGCAGTGATCCCACAGCAACAGATACGCAGTATTTT.

This clone was seen a handful of times. The V and J genes are TRBV30 and TRBJ2-1; D is possibly TRBD2 (5 bases). Germline lookup yields CDR1 GTSNPN and CDR2 SVGIG (reference sequence). Trimming stripped 1 base from V and 1 base from J, with 11 bases between. The CDR3 sequence is 15 residues long. The CDR3 coding sequence is TGTGCCTGGAGTGCGGGGTCACGTTCCTACAATGAGCAGTTCTTC. This gives the protein CAWSAGSRSYNEQFF.

V and J are TRBV9 and TRBJ2-1, with TRBD2 matching over 8 bases. CDR1 is SGDLS and CDR2 is YYNGEE in the germline V gene. The CDR3 runs 15 residues. The V segment lost 2 bases and the J segment 8 bases; nucleotides outside the gene matches: 9. CDR3 sequence (DNA): TGTGCCAGCAGCGTGACTAGCGTAGAGGACTATGAGCAGTTCTTC. This encodes CASSVTSVEDYEQFF.

The rearrangement joins TRBV14 to TRBJ2-1, with no clear D. The CDR3 spans 14 residues. CDR1 is SGHDN and CDR2 is FVKESK in the germline V gene. Deletions cut 1 base from V and 2 bases from J, with 6 bases between. CDR3 DNA: TGTGCCAGCAGCCAAGTGGCCCCCTACAATGAGCAGTTCTTC. Protein sequence: CASSQVAPYNEQFF.